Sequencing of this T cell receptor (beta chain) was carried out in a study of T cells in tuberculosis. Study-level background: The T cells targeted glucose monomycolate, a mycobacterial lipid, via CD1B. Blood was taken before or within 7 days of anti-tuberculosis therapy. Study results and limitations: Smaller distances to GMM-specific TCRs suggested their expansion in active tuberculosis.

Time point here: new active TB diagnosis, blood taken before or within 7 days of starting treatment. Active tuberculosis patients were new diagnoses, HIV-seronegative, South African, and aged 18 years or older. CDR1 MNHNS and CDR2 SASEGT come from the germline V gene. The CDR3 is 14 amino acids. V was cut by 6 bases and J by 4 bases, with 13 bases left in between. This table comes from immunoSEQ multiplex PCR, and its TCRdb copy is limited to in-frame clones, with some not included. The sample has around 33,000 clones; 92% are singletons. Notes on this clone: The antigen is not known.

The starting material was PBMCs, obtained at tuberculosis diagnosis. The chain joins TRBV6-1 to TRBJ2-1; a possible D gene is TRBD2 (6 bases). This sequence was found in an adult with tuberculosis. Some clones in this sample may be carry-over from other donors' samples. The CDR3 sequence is CASRPSGVYNEQFF. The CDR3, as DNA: TGTGCCAGCAGACCCTCGGGGGTTTACAATGAGCAGTTCTTC.